The rows below give T cell receptor beta chains drawn from one sample of a study of siplizumab effects on memory and regulatory T cells. Produced via immunoSEQ multiplex PCR; TCRdb's table is partial and in-frame only. The profile covers some 40,000 clones, with approximately 88% appearing a single time and approximately 0.25% taken by the ten largest. Sequenced sample: naive CD4+ T cells sorted from blood. The receptors shown here come from a human donor in good health. The conserved cysteine and the conserved F or W are not part of the CDR3 here. Fields, in order: D gene, J gene, clone size, V gene, CDR3 protein. D genes are given only for firm matches. A clone size is listed for some rows: how often the clone was seen (once, few, many), or a class if it is expanded.

d_gene: .
j_gene: TRBJ1-6
abundance: .
v_gene: TRBV4-1
CDR3aa: ASSQSQNNSPLH

d_gene: TRBD1
j_gene: TRBJ1-3
abundance: .
v_gene: TRBV6-6
CDR3aa: ASSFGQGFSGNTIY

d_gene: TRBD2
j_gene: TRBJ2-1
abundance: .
v_gene: TRBV4-1
CDR3aa: ASSQGVTVRTSGHTYNEQF

d_gene: .
j_gene: TRBJ1-5
abundance: .
v_gene: TRBV6-1
CDR3aa: ATSDRLNQPQH

d_gene: TRBD2
j_gene: TRBJ2-3
abundance: .
v_gene: TRBV11-3
CDR3aa: ASSFREVAGGPDTQY

d_gene: .
j_gene: TRBJ1-3
abundance: .
v_gene: TRBV6-6
CDR3aa: ASSPTGNTIY

d_gene: .
j_gene: TRBJ2-5
abundance: .
v_gene: TRBV30
CDR3aa: AWSVLLRTGQSSRQY

d_gene: .
j_gene: TRBJ2-2
abundance: once
v_gene: TRBV10-3
CDR3aa: AIRRGDGANTGELF

d_gene: .
j_gene: TRBJ2-5
abundance: .
v_gene: TRBV5-6
CDR3aa: ASSLAGGETQY

d_gene: .
j_gene: TRBJ2-7
abundance: .
v_gene: TRBV5-1
CDR3aa: ASSDSVEQY

d_gene: TRBD1
j_gene: TRBJ1-6
abundance: .
v_gene: TRBV9
CDR3aa: ASSTTGSRSPLH

d_gene: .
j_gene: TRBJ2-2
abundance: .
v_gene: TRBV12-5
CDR3aa: ASGWKPLGTETNTGELF

d_gene: .
j_gene: TRBJ1-6
abundance: .
v_gene: TRBV5-4
CDR3aa: ASSPPGTYNSPLH

d_gene: .
j_gene: .
abundance: .
v_gene: TRBV18
CDR3aa: ASSQGTDYEQY

d_gene: .
j_gene: TRBJ1-4
abundance: .
v_gene: TRBV18
CDR3aa: ASSPRAGNEKLF

d_gene: .
j_gene: TRBJ2-7
abundance: .
v_gene: TRBV7-9
CDR3aa: ASSFLTGSYEQY

d_gene: TRBD2
j_gene: TRBJ2-5
abundance: .
v_gene: TRBV7-6
CDR3aa: ASSRTSGRVSRETQY

d_gene: .
j_gene: TRBJ1-6
abundance: .
v_gene: TRBV30
CDR3aa: AWSVRENSPLH

d_gene: .
j_gene: TRBJ2-1
abundance: .
v_gene: TRBV13
CDR3aa: ASSWGSSYNEQF

d_gene: .
j_gene: TRBJ2-3
abundance: .
v_gene: TRBV5-4
CDR3aa: ASSRGTDTQY

d_gene: .
j_gene: TRBJ1-6
abundance: few
v_gene: TRBV19
CDR3aa: ASSEGGGNSPLH

d_gene: TRBD2
j_gene: TRBJ2-7
abundance: .
v_gene: TRBV7-2
CDR3aa: ASSSVSGRASYEQY

d_gene: TRBD2
j_gene: TRBJ2-1
abundance: .
v_gene: TRBV7-2
CDR3aa: ASSLGLAGNEQF

d_gene: .
j_gene: TRBJ2-4
abundance: .
v_gene: TRBV11-2
CDR3aa: ASSLEEGRGQY

d_gene: .
j_gene: TRBJ1-1
abundance: few
v_gene: TRBV7-9
CDR3aa: ASSPRSGNTEAF

d_gene: TRBD1
j_gene: TRBJ1-2
abundance: once
v_gene: TRBV5-6
CDR3aa: ASSYDRVVYGYT

d_gene: TRBD2
j_gene: TRBJ2-2
abundance: .
v_gene: TRBV30
CDR3aa: AWAGGLAETGELF